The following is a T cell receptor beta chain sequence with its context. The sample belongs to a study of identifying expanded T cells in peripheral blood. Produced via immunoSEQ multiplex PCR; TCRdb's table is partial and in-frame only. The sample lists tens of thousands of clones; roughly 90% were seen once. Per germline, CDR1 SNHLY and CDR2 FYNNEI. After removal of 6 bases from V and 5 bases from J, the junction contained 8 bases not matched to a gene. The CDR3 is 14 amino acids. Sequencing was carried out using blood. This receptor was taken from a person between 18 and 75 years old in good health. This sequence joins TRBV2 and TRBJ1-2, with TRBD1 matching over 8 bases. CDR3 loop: CASRTTGAHYGYTF. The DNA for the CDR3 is TGTGCCAGCAGAACGACAGGGGCCCATTATGGCTACACCTTC.